Listed here are 20 T cell receptor beta chains from one sample, sequenced in a study of response to subunit inactivated influenza vaccine. Each CDR3 protein gets one entry after TCRdb re-called the RT-PCR reads with MiXCR. The repertoire has over 150,000 distinct CDR3 sequences, approximately 11% of them found once; the top ten carry about 40%. The sample was CD8+ T cells sorted from PBMCs, taken 23 to 25 months after vaccination. The source is a man between 50 and 75 years old who received an inactivated influenza vaccine.

There are many counts of this clonotype. The chain has TRBV6-5 and TRBJ2-1; D gene unclear. V was pared by 1 base and J by 0 bases, with 4 bases between. Germline CDR1 reads MNHEY; CDR2 reads SVGAGI. The CDR3 loop spans 14 amino acids. CDR3 in amino acids: CASSYFGSYNEQFF. The CDR3 DNA is TGTGCCAGCAGTTACTTCGGCTCCTACAATGAGCAGTTCTTC.

The rearrangement uses TRBV4-1 and TRBJ2-1, with D unresolved. Deletions cut 4 bases from V and 2 bases from J, with 12 bases between. Per germline, CDR1 MGHRA and CDR2 YSYEKL. The CDR3 sequence is 15 residues long. The chain's CDR3 is CASSPRTHTYNEQFF. CDR3 coding DNA: TGCGCCAGCAGCCCCCGCACCCACACCTACAATGAGCAGTTCTTC.

V gene TRBV28 combines with J gene TRBJ2-3; D remains ambiguous. The germline CDR1 and CDR2 sequences are MDHEN and SYDVKM. The CDR3 length is 15 residues. The V and J ends lost 6 bases and 0 bases respectively, with 13 bases between them. This CDR3 is CASRPKDFSTDTQYF. The DNA for the CDR3 is TGTGCCAGCAGGCCCAAGGATTTTAGCACAGATACGCAGTATTTT.

This clonotype was picked up a small number of times. The chain links TRBV27 to TRBJ2-1, with 10 bases matching TRBD2. V lost 5 bases to trimming and J lost 4 bases; unmatched junction nucleotides: 5. This CDR3 contains 15 residues. CDR1 MNHEY and CDR2 SMNVEV come from the germline V gene (reference sequence). CDR3 region: CASSVLAGEYNEQFF. DNA for the CDR3: TGTGCCAGCAGTGTCCTAGCGGGAGAATACAATGAGCAGTTCTTC.

This clonotype came up a few times. The germline gene is not matched at one end of the junction; a read error may be the cause. This chain joins TRBV4-3 and TRBJ2-2, with D unresolved. Germline loops: CDR1 LGHNA, CDR2 YSLEER. The CDR3 runs to 15 residues. The CDR3 nucleotides are TGCCCCAGCAGCCAAGATAACGATAACACCGGGGAGCTGTTTTTT. It encodes CPSSQDNDNTGELFF.

This rearrangement joins TRBV5-1 to TRBJ2-1; 7 nucleotides match TRBD2. The CDR3 runs 15 residues. V lost 0 bases and J lost 2; bases outside the gene matches: 2. Germline V gives CDR1 SGHRS, CDR2 YFSETQ. CDR3 sequence: CASSLASGTYNEQFF. The CDR3 DNA reads TGCGCCAGCAGCTTGGCTAGCGGTACCTACAATGAGCAGTTCTTC.

In this sample, this clonotype turned up many times. The genes are TRBV7-2 and TRBJ2-7; no reliable D call. Germline V gene data show CDR1 as SGHTA and CDR2 as FQGNSA. The V and J ends lost 1 base and 1 base respectively, with 8 bases between them. The CDR3 spans 14 residues. The CDR3 is CASSLVSASYEQYF. The CDR3 coding sequence is TGTGCCAGCAGCTTAGTCAGTGCTTCCTACGAGCAGTACTTC.

This clonotype was seen a handful of times. The chain links TRBV15 to TRBJ1-6; D is unresolved. Trimming pared 0 bases from V and 8 bases from J, leaving 8 bases between. The CDR3 contains 14 residues. Germline CDR1 LNHNV, CDR2 YYDKDF (reference sequence). The chain's CDR3 is CATSREPSYSPLHF. The CDR3, as DNA: TGTGCCACCAGCAGAGAACCCTCATATTCACCCCTCCACTTT.

This clonotype was counted a few times. The V and J genes are TRBV7-9 and TRBJ1-1; D gene ambiguous. V gave up 4 bases and J gave up 3 bases, with 6 bases separating them. Germline V CDR1 and CDR2: SEHNR, FQNEAQ (reference sequence). The CDR3 contains 12 residues. The CDR3 nucleotides read TGTGCCAGCAGCTCCTGGGACACTGAAGCTTTCTTT. This translates into CASSSWDTEAFF.

The sample holds a few counts of this clonotype. The V gene is TRBV2, the J gene TRBJ2-5; D is perhaps TRBD1 or TRBD2 (5 bases each). The CDR3 totals 12 residues. CDR1 SNHLY and CDR2 FYNNEI come from the germline V gene. V was clipped by 7 bases and J by 0 bases, with 6 bases between them. The CDR3 DNA reads TGTGCCAGCATGGGACACCAAGAGACCCAGTACTTC. Translating gives CASMGHQETQYF.

This clonotype was picked up a small number of times. The genes are TRBV4-2 and TRBJ2-1; D uncertain. The CDR3 runs 13 residues. Between the trimmed V and J ends, which lost 3 bases and 4 bases, there was a span of 7 bases. CDR1 and CDR2 (germline): LGHNA, YNFKEQ. The CDR3 region is CASSHPEYNEQFF. In DNA form, the CDR3 reads TGTGCCAGCAGCCACCCCGAGTACAATGAGCAGTTCTTC.

This clonotype was seen many times. The rearrangement links TRBV29-1 to TRBJ1-2, with a possible D match to TRBD1 (5 bases). V was clipped by 0 bases and J by 4 bases, with 9 bases between them. Per the germline V gene, CDR1 is SQVTM and CDR2 is ANQGSEA. The length of the CDR3 is 13 residues. The chain's CDR3 is CSVEEGGSYGYTF. As DNA, the CDR3 is TGCAGCGTTGAAGAGGGGGGGTCCTATGGCTACACCTTC. Drawing the rest from reference TRBV29-1 and TRBJ1-2, the complete variable domain is SAVISQKPSRDICQRGTSLTIQCQVDSQVTMMFWYRQQPGQSLTLIATANQGSEATYESGFVIDKFPISRPNLTFSTLTVSNMSPEDSSIYLCSVEEGGSYGYTFGSGTRLTVV.

This clonotype was picked up a small number of times. The chain combines TRBV12-3 or TRBV12-4 with TRBJ2-3, with D unclear. With 8 bases removed from V and 5 bases from J, the gap between germline ends came to 5 bases. The CDR3 consists of 10 residues. CDR3 sequence (DNA): TGTGCCAGCCTGGGAGATACGCAGTATTTT. Translated: CASLGDTQYF.

The chain carries TRBV7-9 and TRBJ2-7, with unresolved D. CDR3 length: 11 amino acids. Trimming cost V 7 bases and J 6 bases, with 10 bases left between them. Per the germline V gene, CDR1 is SEHNR and CDR2 is FQNEAQ (reference sequence). The DNA of the CDR3 is TGTGCCAGCACCATCGGAGCCGAGCAGTACTTC. This sequence encodes CASTIGAEQYF.

The table lists this clonotype with a few counts. The chain combines TRBV9 with TRBJ2-7; 11 bases line up with TRBD2. CDR3 length: 13 residues. The V gene end was trimmed by 4 bases and the J gene end by 5 bases; junction bases not matched to a gene: 2. In germline, CDR1 is SGDLS, CDR2 YYNGEE. The CDR3 DNA follows: TGTGCCAGCAGCACTAGCGGGAGTGACGAGCAGTACTTC. Amino acid sequence: CASSTSGSDEQYF.

This clonotype was observed a few times. This rearrangement joins TRBV11-1 to TRBJ2-3; 8 nucleotides agree with TRBD2. The CDR3 length is 15 residues. The V and J ends lost 3 bases and 0 bases, in that order; junction bases with no gene match: 2. CDR1 is SGHAT, CDR2 FQDESV, per germline (reference sequence). In DNA form, the CDR3 reads TGTGCCAGCAGCTTGGCTAGCGGGAGCACAGATACGCAGTATTTT. This codes for CASSLASGSTDTQYF. Full variable domain (outside the CDR3, taken from reference TRBV11-1 and TRBJ2-3): EAEVAQSPRYKITEKSQAVAFWCDPISGHATLYWYRQILGQGPELLVQFQDESVVDDSQLPKDRFSAERLKGVDSTLKIQPAELGDSAMYLCASSLASGSTDTQYFGPGTRLTVL.

V gene TRBV11-3 combines with J gene TRBJ2-1; D remains ambiguous. V lost 3 bases to trimming and J lost 0 bases, with 12 bases between them. The CDR3 has 16 residues. Germline assignment: CDR1 SGHNT and CDR2 YENEEA. CDR3 coding DNA: TGTGCCAGCAGCTTGGATCGGTCTAGCTCCTACAATGAGCAGTTCTTC. Translating it yields CASSLDRSSSYNEQFF.

The chain is built from TRBV3-1 and TRBJ2-1, with a possible D match to TRBD2 (7 bases). The CDR3 sequence is 16 residues long. The germline CDR1 and CDR2 sequences are LGHDT and YNNKEL (reference sequence). The germline V and J ends were trimmed by 6 bases and 0 bases, with 15 bases remaining between them. The CDR3 sequence is CASSPNRDYSYNEQFF. DNA of the CDR3: TGTGCCAGCAGTCCCAACAGGGACTACTCCTACAATGAGCAGTTCTTC.

Comment on this clonotype: This sequence may be a read error, since a much larger clone differs from it by one base. The V call is TRBV5-6, the J call TRBJ2-1; D call uncertain. Germline-derived CDR1 and CDR2 are SGHDT and YYEEEE. The CDR3 contains 13 residues. The CDR3 DNA reads TGTACCAGCAGCTTGGGTAGGGCGAATGAGCAGTTCTTC. Translation gives CTSSLGRANEQFF.

In its sample, this clonotype was seen many times. The gene calls are TRBV4-2 and TRBJ2-1; 9 bases map to TRBD2. The CDR3 consists of 18 residues. In germline, CDR1 is LGHNA, CDR2 YNFKEQ. The junction had 13 bases not matched to a gene; V was cut back by 2 bases and J by 5 bases. The chain's CDR3 is CASSQSFFAGGPDNEQFF. The CDR3, as DNA: TGTGCCAGCAGCCAATCTTTTTTTGCGGGGGGGCCAGACAATGAGCAGTTCTTC.